Listed below are T cell receptor beta chains from one sample, sequenced in a study of CD8+ T cells in alopecia areata. Repertoires were generated with immunoSEQ multiplex PCR, while TCRdb's copy carries only in-frame clones and drops some. This table holds some 110,000 clones, roughly 68% found once. Sequenced input: CD4+ T cells sorted from blood. Receptors originate from a human donor in good health. The CDR3 runs from the conserved cysteine through the conserved F or W. The order of the fields is J gene, V gene, clone size, D gene, CDR3 DNA, CDR3 protein. A D gene is named only where the DNA matches it firmly. Clone size, where shown, is once, few, many, or a class for clones that have expanded.

j_call: TRBJ2-3
v_call: TRBV2
clone_size: few
d_call: TRBD1
cdr3_nt: TGTGCCAGCAGCCGTTACAGGGGGCAGGAAGATACGCAGTATTTT
cdr3_aa: CASSRYRGQEDTQYF

j_call: TRBJ1-2
v_call: TRBV5-1
clone_size: .
d_call: .
cdr3_nt: TGCGCCAGCAGCTCGGGCCTAAACTATGGCTACACCTTC
cdr3_aa: CASSSGLNYGYTF

j_call: TRBJ1-1
v_call: TRBV1
clone_size: .
d_call: .
cdr3_nt: TGCACCATCGAGCGGGGACTGAACACTGAAGCTTTCTTT
cdr3_aa: CTIERGLNTEAFF

j_call: TRBJ2-2
v_call: TRBV5-5
clone_size: few
d_call: TRBD1
cdr3_nt: TGTGCCAGCAGCAGGGACAGGTTGGGCACCGGGGAGCTGTTTTTT
cdr3_aa: CASSRDRLGTGELFF

j_call: TRBJ1-4
v_call: TRBV29-1
clone_size: .
d_call: .
cdr3_nt: TGCAGCGTTGATGGTCCCGGGAGTGGGGCTAATGAAAAACTGTTTTTT
cdr3_aa: CSVDGPGSGANEKLFF

j_call: TRBJ1-1
v_call: TRBV29-1
clone_size: .
d_call: TRBD1
cdr3_nt: TGCAGCGCCCCCCCGACAGGGTTTAACACTGAAGCTTTCTTT
cdr3_aa: CSAPPTGFNTEAFF

j_call: TRBJ2-7
v_call: TRBV6-5
clone_size: .
d_call: TRBD1
cdr3_nt: TGTGCCAGCAGTTATTACCAGCCGGGACAGGGGGCGAGGCAGTACTTC
cdr3_aa: CASSYYQPGQGARQYF

j_call: TRBJ2-7
v_call: TRBV5-4
clone_size: .
d_call: TRBD2
cdr3_nt: TGTGCCAGCAGCTCGGGACTAGTCCCTCACGAGCAGTACTTC
cdr3_aa: CASSSGLVPHEQYF

j_call: TRBJ2-5
v_call: TRBV29-1
clone_size: few
d_call: .
cdr3_nt: TGCAGCGTCAATCTCCCGTCGGGGACCCAGTACTTC
cdr3_aa: CSVNLPSGTQYF

j_call: TRBJ2-6
v_call: TRBV9
clone_size: .
d_call: .
cdr3_nt: TGTGCCAGCAGCGCTAGCAGCTCTGGGGCCAACGTCCTGACTTTC
cdr3_aa: CASSASSSGANVLTF

j_call: TRBJ1-1
v_call: TRBV30
clone_size: .
d_call: TRBD1
cdr3_nt: TGTGCCTGGAGTGGCAGGGGGCAGGACTTTGCTTTCTTT
cdr3_aa: CAWSGRGQDFAFF

j_call: TRBJ2-3
v_call: TRBV6-5
clone_size: .
d_call: .
cdr3_nt: TGTGCCAGCAGTGGAAAGGGAGGTACGCAGTATTTT
cdr3_aa: CASSGKGGTQYF

j_call: TRBJ2-2
v_call: TRBV5-1
clone_size: .
d_call: .
cdr3_nt: TGCGCCAGCAGCACGGGGCCCTCCTCCACCGGGGAGCTGTTTTTT
cdr3_aa: CASSTGPSSTGELFF

j_call: TRBJ1-2
v_call: TRBV18
clone_size: few
d_call: TRBD1
cdr3_nt: TGTGCCAGCTCACCCCAAACAGGGGACTATGGCTACACCTTC
cdr3_aa: CASSPQTGDYGYTF

j_call: TRBJ1-2
v_call: TRBV7-8
clone_size: .
d_call: .
cdr3_nt: TGTGCCAGCAGCTCCGAGACAGGATATGGCTACACCTTC
cdr3_aa: CASSSETGYGYTF

j_call: TRBJ2-7
v_call: TRBV7-2
clone_size: few
d_call: .
cdr3_nt: TGTGCCAGCAGCCTCCAGCGGCGGGAGCAGTACTTC
cdr3_aa: CASSLQRREQYF

j_call: TRBJ1-2
v_call: TRBV7-9
clone_size: .
d_call: .
cdr3_nt: TGTGCCAGCAGCCGCAGGGAGGACATGCGCTATGGCTACACCTTC
cdr3_aa: CASSRREDMRYGYTF

j_call: TRBJ2-5
v_call: TRBV29-1
clone_size: few
d_call: TRBD2
cdr3_nt: TGCAGCGCCGTACTACTAGCGGGGCGACAAGAGACCCAGTACTTC
cdr3_aa: CSAVLLAGRQETQYF

j_call: TRBJ2-5
v_call: TRBV2
clone_size: .
d_call: .
cdr3_nt: TGTGCCAGCAGTGATAGGAGGGGAGAGACCCAGTACTTC
cdr3_aa: CASSDRRGETQYF

j_call: TRBJ1-5
v_call: TRBV7-2
clone_size: .
d_call: TRBD1
cdr3_nt: TGTGCCAGCAGCTCCGGGACAGCCCGTCAGCCCCAGCATTTT
cdr3_aa: CASSSGTARQPQHF

j_call: TRBJ1-1
v_call: TRBV5-1
clone_size: few
d_call: .
cdr3_nt: TGCGCCAGCAGCTTCGGGGGGAACACTGAAGCTTTCTTT
cdr3_aa: CASSFGGNTEAFF

j_call: TRBJ1-2
v_call: TRBV5-1
clone_size: .
d_call: TRBD1
cdr3_nt: TGCGCCAGCAGCCTTCTGACAGGGGACTATGGCTACACCTTC
cdr3_aa: CASSLLTGDYGYTF

j_call: TRBJ2-2
v_call: TRBV27
clone_size: .
d_call: .
cdr3_nt: TGTGCCAGCAGTTTTCAACTCATGAACACCGGGGAGCTGTTTTTT
cdr3_aa: CASSFQLMNTGELFF

j_call: TRBJ1-6
v_call: TRBV18
clone_size: .
d_call: TRBD1
cdr3_nt: TGTGCCAGCTCCCCGGGACAGGATAATTCACCCCTCCACTTT
cdr3_aa: CASSPGQDNSPLHF

j_call: TRBJ2-6
v_call: TRBV29-1
clone_size: .
d_call: .
cdr3_nt: TGCAGCGTTGAAGTGGGTGGGGCCAACGTCCTGACTTTC
cdr3_aa: CSVEVGGANVLTF

j_call: TRBJ1-6
v_call: TRBV7-8
clone_size: .
d_call: .
cdr3_nt: TGTGCCAGCAGCTCCTTGGGGGGGGCACCCCTCCACTTT
cdr3_aa: CASSSLGGAPLHF

j_call: TRBJ2-6
v_call: TRBV15
clone_size: .
d_call: .
cdr3_nt: TGTGCCACCAGCAGCGGGGCAGCTGGGGCCAACGTCCTGACTTTC
cdr3_aa: CATSSGAAGANVLTF

j_call: TRBJ2-5
v_call: TRBV5-1
clone_size: .
d_call: .
cdr3_nt: TGCGCCAGCAGCTGGAGGGCCCGGGAGACCCAGTACTTC
cdr3_aa: CASSWRARETQYF

j_call: TRBJ2-5
v_call: TRBV29-1
clone_size: .
d_call: .
cdr3_nt: TGCAGCGGTGGGTCAGGCAAAGAGACCCAGTACTTC
cdr3_aa: CSGGSGKETQYF

j_call: TRBJ2-7
v_call: TRBV27
clone_size: .
d_call: TRBD1
cdr3_nt: TGTGCCAGCAGTTTGCCTGGGACAGGGTTATACGAGCAGTACTTC
cdr3_aa: CASSLPGTGLYEQYF

j_call: TRBJ2-7
v_call: TRBV11-1
clone_size: .
d_call: .
cdr3_nt: TGTGCCAGCAGCTCAACCAAGGGACACTACGAGCAGTACTTC
cdr3_aa: CASSSTKGHYEQYF

j_call: TRBJ2-7
v_call: TRBV5-1
clone_size: .
d_call: TRBD1
cdr3_nt: TGCGCCAGCAGCACCGCCCCGGGACAGAGGGAGCAGTACTTC
cdr3_aa: CASSTAPGQREQYF

j_call: TRBJ2-3
v_call: TRBV7-2
clone_size: .
d_call: TRBD2
cdr3_nt: TGTGCCAGCAGCGGGACTAGGGCGCAGTATTTT
cdr3_aa: CASSGTRAQYF

j_call: TRBJ1-1
v_call: TRBV7-2
clone_size: few
d_call: .
cdr3_nt: TGTGCCAGCAGCTCCCGGGCGCTCTGGGAAGCTTTCTTT
cdr3_aa: CASSSRALWEAFF

j_call: TRBJ1-2
v_call: TRBV5-1
clone_size: .
d_call: TRBD1
cdr3_nt: TGCGCCAGCAGCGTCGGACAGGGAGACTATGGCTACACCTTC
cdr3_aa: CASSVGQGDYGYTF

j_call: TRBJ2-2
v_call: TRBV29-1
clone_size: .
d_call: .
cdr3_nt: TGCAGCGCACAGGCCGCCAGGGGAAACACCGGGGAGCTGTTTTTT
cdr3_aa: CSAQAARGNTGELFF

j_call: TRBJ2-1
v_call: TRBV2
clone_size: few
d_call: .
cdr3_nt: TGTGCCAGCAGCGTGACAGGAGTTATGACCAATGAGCAGTTCTTC
cdr3_aa: CASSVTGVMTNEQFF

j_call: TRBJ1-4
v_call: TRBV29-1
clone_size: .
d_call: .
cdr3_nt: TGCAGCGTCCAGTCCTCGGGGGGTGAAAAACTGTTTTTT
cdr3_aa: CSVQSSGGEKLFF

j_call: TRBJ2-7
v_call: TRBV4-1
clone_size: few
d_call: TRBD1
cdr3_nt: TGCGCCAGCAGCCAAGGTAGGACAGGAGGCTACGAGCAGTACTTC
cdr3_aa: CASSQGRTGGYEQYF

j_call: TRBJ2-5
v_call: TRBV5-1
clone_size: few
d_call: .
cdr3_nt: TGCGCCAGCAGCCCCTCCGGCGGGGAAGAGACCCAGTACTTC
cdr3_aa: CASSPSGGEETQYF

j_call: TRBJ2-1
v_call: TRBV28
clone_size: .
d_call: .
cdr3_nt: TGTGCCAGCGCTGAGGGGCCTAATGAGCAGTTCTTC
cdr3_aa: CASAEGPNEQFF

j_call: TRBJ2-1
v_call: TRBV7-2
clone_size: .
d_call: .
cdr3_nt: TGTGCCAGCAGCTTAAACCTAGCTAGCTATGAGCAGTTCTTC
cdr3_aa: CASSLNLASYEQFF

j_call: TRBJ2-5
v_call: TRBV5-1
clone_size: .
d_call: TRBD1
cdr3_nt: TGCGCCAGCAGCCCTAAGTCGGACAGGGAGACCCAGTACTTC
cdr3_aa: CASSPKSDRETQYF

j_call: TRBJ2-5
v_call: TRBV5-6
clone_size: .
d_call: .
cdr3_nt: TGTGCCAGCAGCTACCAAGAGACCCAGTACTTC
cdr3_aa: CASSYQETQYF

j_call: TRBJ1-2
v_call: TRBV30
clone_size: .
d_call: TRBD1
cdr3_nt: TGTGCCTGGACAAAGGGTCAGGGGGTAATCTATGGCTACACCTTC
cdr3_aa: CAWTKGQGVIYGYTF

j_call: TRBJ2-3
v_call: TRBV29-1
clone_size: .
d_call: .
cdr3_nt: TGCAGCGTTCGACAGGCAGTCTCGGGCACAGATACGCAGTATTTT
cdr3_aa: CSVRQAVSGTDTQYF

j_call: TRBJ1-2
v_call: TRBV14
clone_size: .
d_call: .
cdr3_nt: TGTGCCAGCAGTAACGCAGGCTATGGCTACACCTTC
cdr3_aa: CASSNAGYGYTF

j_call: TRBJ2-2
v_call: TRBV5-1
clone_size: .
d_call: TRBD1
cdr3_nt: TGCGCCAGCAGCCCAGACAGGGGGCCGACCACCGGGGAGCTGTTTTTT
cdr3_aa: CASSPDRGPTTGELFF

j_call: TRBJ2-3
v_call: TRBV20-1
clone_size: .
d_call: .
cdr3_nt: TGCAGCGTCTGGAGGGCAGATACGCAGTATTTT
cdr3_aa: CSVWRADTQYF

j_call: TRBJ2-1
v_call: TRBV6-5
clone_size: .
d_call: .
cdr3_nt: TGTGCCACCAGACCTTCGGGGGACAATGAGCAGTTCTTC
cdr3_aa: CATRPSGDNEQFF

j_call: TRBJ2-4
v_call: TRBV25-1
clone_size: once
d_call: .
cdr3_nt: TGTGCCAGCAGTGACAGGGATATGGCCAAAAACATTCAGTACTTC
cdr3_aa: CASSDRDMAKNIQYF

j_call: TRBJ1-1
v_call: TRBV29-1
clone_size: .
d_call: .
cdr3_nt: TGCAGCGTTGATATAGGAACTGAAGCTTTCTTT
cdr3_aa: CSVDIGTEAFF

j_call: TRBJ2-1
v_call: TRBV30
clone_size: .
d_call: .
cdr3_nt: TGTGCCTGGAGTGGCCGGACATCCTACAATGAGCAGTTCTTC
cdr3_aa: CAWSGRTSYNEQFF

j_call: TRBJ1-1
v_call: TRBV23-1
clone_size: few
d_call: .
cdr3_nt: TGCGCCAGCAGTCAGCGAGGGACGTCTGAAGCTTTCTTT
cdr3_aa: CASSQRGTSEAFF